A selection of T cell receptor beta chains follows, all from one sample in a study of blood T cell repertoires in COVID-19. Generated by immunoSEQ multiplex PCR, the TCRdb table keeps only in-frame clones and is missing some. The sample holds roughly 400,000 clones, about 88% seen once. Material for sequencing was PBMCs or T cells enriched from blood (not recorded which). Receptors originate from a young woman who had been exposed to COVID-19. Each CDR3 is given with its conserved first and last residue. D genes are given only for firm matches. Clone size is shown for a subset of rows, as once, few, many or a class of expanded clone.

DNA: TGTGCCAGCAGTCCTACAGGGCATGAAGCTTTCTTT
CDR3: CASSPTGHEAFF
size: -
length: 12
V: TRBV11-2
J: TRBJ1-1
D: -

DNA: TGCGCCGGAAACAGGGTTCACTATGGCTACACCTTC
CDR3: CAGNRVHYGYTF
size: -
length: 12
V: TRBV5-1
J: TRBJ1-2
D: -

DNA: TGTGCCAGTAGTACCCCGACAGGGGAGCGGGGCTACACCTTC
CDR3: CASSTPTGERGYTF
size: -
length: 14
V: TRBV19
J: TRBJ1-2
D: TRBD1

DNA: TGTGCCAGTAGTATAGACAGGGGGACTGAAGCTTTCTTT
CDR3: CASSIDRGTEAFF
size: -
length: 13
V: TRBV19
J: TRBJ1-1
D: TRBD1

DNA: TGCGCCAGCAGCTTGGCGGTTAACGAGCAGTACTTC
CDR3: CASSLAVNEQYF
size: once
length: 12
V: TRBV5-1
J: TRBJ2-7
D: -

DNA: TGTGCCAGCAGCTTAGGTGGGGAGGCGGCTTTCTTT
CDR3: CASSLGGEAAFF
size: -
length: 12
V: TRBV11-3
J: TRBJ1-1
D: -

DNA: TGTGCCAGCAGTCGACCGGGACAGGTTGTCTACGAGCAGTACTTC
CDR3: CASSRPGQVVYEQYF
size: -
length: 15
V: TRBV5-4
J: TRBJ2-7
D: TRBD1

DNA: TGTGCCAGCAGTGGTTTGGCAGGCGTAGAGCAGTACTTC
CDR3: CASSGLAGVEQYF
size: -
length: 13
V: TRBV2
J: TRBJ2-7
D: -

DNA: TGCGCCAGCAGCCCCACTCCGGGACTAGCGGGGGGAGGGGAGCAGTTCTTC
CDR3: CASSPTPGLAGGGEQFF
size: -
length: 17
V: TRBV5-1
J: TRBJ2-1
D: TRBD2

DNA: TGTGCCAGCAGTTTGGGGGACTATGAGCAGTTCTTC
CDR3: CASSLGDYEQFF
size: few
length: 12
V: TRBV5-6
J: TRBJ2-1
D: -

DNA: TGTGCCAGCAGTAATCCGGGACGAGGGGGCCAAGAGACCCAGTACTTC
CDR3: CASSNPGRGGQETQYF
size: -
length: 16
V: TRBV6-2/TRBV6-3
J: TRBJ2-5
D: -

DNA: TGTGCCAGCAGTGAACGCAGGACTAGTAGGTACGAGCAGTACTTC
CDR3: CASSERRTSRYEQYF
size: -
length: 15
V: TRBV2
J: TRBJ2-7
D: TRBD2

DNA: TGCGCCAGCAGCTTGTCATTCAGCGGGACAGGGTCTTATGGCTACACCTTC
CDR3: CASSLSFSGTGSYGYTF
size: -
length: 17
V: TRBV5-1
J: TRBJ1-2
D: TRBD1

DNA: TGTGCCAGCAGCTTAACCGGGACAGGGCGTTCTGGGGCCAACGTCCTGACTTTC
CDR3: CASSLTGTGRSGANVLTF
size: -
length: 18
V: TRBV7-3
J: TRBJ2-6
D: TRBD1

DNA: TGTGCCAGCAGCGCCTGGACAGCCTACTCTGGAAACACCATATATTTT
CDR3: CASSAWTAYSGNTIYF
size: -
length: 16
V: TRBV7-8
J: TRBJ1-3
D: -

DNA: TGTGCCACCCTCCAATGGGGACAGGGGGCGAGTGGCTACACCTTC
CDR3: CATLQWGQGASGYTF
size: once
length: 15
V: TRBV2
J: TRBJ1-2
D: TRBD1

DNA: TGTGCCACCAGTGATTTAAACAGGGACTATGGCTACACCTTC
CDR3: CATSDLNRDYGYTF
size: -
length: 14
V: TRBV24-1
J: TRBJ1-2
D: -

DNA: TGTGCCAGCTCACCGTCGACAGGGGGCGAAACTAATGAAAAACTGTTTTTT
CDR3: CASSPSTGGETNEKLFF
size: once
length: 17
V: TRBV18
J: TRBJ1-4
D: TRBD1

DNA: TGTGCCAGCAGCCCAACAGGGAGTTACGACAATGAGCAGTTCTTC
CDR3: CASSPTGSYDNEQFF
size: -
length: 15
V: TRBV3-1/TRBV3-2
J: TRBJ2-1
D: -

DNA: TGTGCCAGCACCGGACAGATCCCGAACACCGGGGAGCTGTTTTTT
CDR3: CASTGQIPNTGELFF
size: -
length: 15
V: TRBV7-2
J: TRBJ2-2
D: -

DNA: TGTGCCAGCAGTACACCGGCGACTAGCGGGTACGGTGAGCAGTTCTTC
CDR3: CASSTPATSGYGEQFF
size: -
length: 16
V: TRBV28
J: TRBJ2-1
D: TRBD2

DNA: TGTGCCAGCAGCCACGCCCCGGGGAGCGAAAATGAGCAGTTCTTC
CDR3: CASSHAPGSENEQFF
size: -
length: 15
V: TRBV4-2
J: TRBJ2-1
D: -